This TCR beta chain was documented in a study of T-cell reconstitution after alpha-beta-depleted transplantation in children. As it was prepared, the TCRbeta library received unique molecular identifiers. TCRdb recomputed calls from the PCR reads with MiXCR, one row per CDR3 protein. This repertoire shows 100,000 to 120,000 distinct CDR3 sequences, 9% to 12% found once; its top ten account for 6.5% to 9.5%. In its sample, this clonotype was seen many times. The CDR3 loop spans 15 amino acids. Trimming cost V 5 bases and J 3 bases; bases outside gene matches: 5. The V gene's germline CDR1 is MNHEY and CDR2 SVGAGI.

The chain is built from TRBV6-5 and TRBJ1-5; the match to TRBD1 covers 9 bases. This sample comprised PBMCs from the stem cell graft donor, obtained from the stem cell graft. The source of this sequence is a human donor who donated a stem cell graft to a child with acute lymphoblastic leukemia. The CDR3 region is CASSTGTGNNQPQHF. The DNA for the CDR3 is TGTGCCAGCAGTACCGGGACAGGGAACAATCAGCCCCAGCATTTT.